This is a list of T cell receptor beta chains from one sample in a study of cytomegalovirus exposure and HLA in healthy donors. The protocol was immunoSEQ multiplex PCR, while the TCRdb copy is restricted to in-frame clones and leaves out a portion. The data contain hundreds of thousands of clones, approximately 84% of them singletons. Sequenced material: PBMCs. The receptors were sampled from a woman in her twenties or thirties in good health and CMV-seropositive. CDR3s include the opening cysteine and the closing phenylalanine or tryptophan. D genes are given only for firm matches. Clone size appears in some rows only: once, few, many, or a class for an expanded clone.

clone size,D gene,V gene,J gene,CDR3 protein,CDR3 DNA
-,TRBD1,TRBV7-9,TRBJ1-4,CASSSGQGFDEKLFF,TGTGCCAGCAGCTCCGGACAGGGTTTCGATGAAAAACTGTTTTTT
-,-,TRBV19,TRBJ2-1,CASSTPGATGDEQFF,TGTGCCAGTAGTACCCCGGGGGCCACAGGGGATGAGCAGTTCTTC
once,TRBD2,TRBV4-2,TRBJ2-7,CASSPGTSGIYEQYF,TGTGCCAGCAGCCCCGGGACTAGCGGGATCTACGAGCAGTACTTC
-,-,TRBV5-1,TRBJ1-3,CASSLDFSSSGNTIYF,TGCGCCAGCAGCTTGGATTTCTCCAGCTCTGGAAACACCATATATTTT
-,TRBD1,TRBV18,TRBJ2-1,CASSPPNTGTGTNEQFF,TGTGCCAGCTCACCGCCAAACACCGGGACAGGGACCAATGAGCAGTTCTTC
-,TRBD1,TRBV5-1,TRBJ2-7,CASRAGTGSYEQYF,TGCGCCAGCAGGGCCGGGACAGGGTCCTACGAGCAGTACTTC
-,-,TRBV12-5,TRBJ2-5,CASGSPRLAGETQYF,TGTGCTAGTGGTTCCCCTCGCCTGGCGGGAGAGACCCAGTACTTC
-,TRBD1,TRBV27,TRBJ1-5,CASSSGQGVNQPQHF,TGTGCCAGCAGTTCGGGACAGGGGGTCAATCAGCCCCAGCATTTT
-,-,TRBV2,TRBJ2-7,CASSESTGEQYF,TGTGCCAGCAGTGAGAGCACGGGCGAGCAGTACTTC
-,TRBD1,TRBV27,TRBJ1-5,CASSSLGTGEGQPQHF,TGTGCCAGCAGTTCATTAGGGACAGGGGAAGGGCAGCCCCAGCATTTT
-,TRBD2,TRBV28,TRBJ2-1,CASSLVAGVYNEQFF,TGTGCCAGCAGTTTAGTAGCGGGGGTCTACAATGAGCAGTTCTTC
-,-,TRBV11-2,TRBJ2-5,CASSPPAGVQTQYF,TGTGCCAGCAGCCCCCCAGCAGGGGTCCAGACCCAGTACTTC
-,-,TRBV5-6,TRBJ2-1,CASSQPDSYNEQFF,TGTGCCAGCAGCCAACCCGACAGCTACAATGAGCAGTTCTTC
few,-,TRBV4-1,TRBJ2-1,CASSQVNIGFGAGEQFF,TGCGCCAGCAGCCAAGTGAATATCGGCTTCGGAGCAGGGGAGCAGTTCTTC
once,-,TRBV6-1,TRBJ2-2,CASSLGELFF,TGTGCCAGCTCATTGGGGGAGCTGTTTTTT
-,-,TRBV5-1,TRBJ1-3,CASSLDVRNSGNTIYF,TGCGCCAGCAGCTTGGACGTCAGGAACTCTGGAAACACCATATATTTT
-,TRBD1,TRBV5-6,TRBJ2-7,CASSLSGGYEQYF,TGTGCCAGCAGCTTGTCAGGGGGCTACGAGCAGTACTTC
-,TRBD2,TRBV7-9,TRBJ2-5,CASSWTSGTQETQYF,TGTGCCAGCAGCTGGACTAGCGGAACCCAAGAGACCCAGTACTTC
-,TRBD2,TRBV28,TRBJ2-7,CASMDSGIRQYF,TGTGCCAGCATGGATAGCGGGATTAGGCAGTACTTC
once,TRBD1,TRBV27,TRBJ1-2,CASSPTGALNYGYTF,TGTGCCAGCAGTCCGACAGGGGCATTAAACTATGGCTACACCTTC
once,TRBD1,TRBV7-3,TRBJ2-5,CASSPGQGETQYF,TGTGCCAGCAGCCCCGGACAGGGGGAGACCCAGTACTTC
-,-,TRBV28,TRBJ2-1,CASSSQLTIRGNYNEQFF,TGTGCCAGCAGTTCTCAATTAACCATTAGAGGTAACTACAATGAGCAGTTCTTC
-,-,TRBV28,TRBJ2-7,CASSIGTPRSYEQYF,TGTGCCAGCAGTATAGGGACACCTAGGTCCTACGAGCAGTACTTC
once,TRBD2,TRBV27,TRBJ2-2,CASSLSGGSTGELFF,TGTGCCAGCAGCCTTAGCGGGGGTAGCACCGGGGAGCTGTTTTTT
-,-,TRBV18,TRBJ2-7,CASSVYRDEQYF,TGTGCCAGCTCAGTTTACAGGGACGAGCAGTACTTC
-,-,TRBV6-5,TRBJ2-7,CASSYSRGTYEQYF,TGTGCCAGCAGTTACTCCAGGGGAACCTACGAGCAGTACTTC
-,TRBD1,TRBV27,TRBJ2-7,CASSHVGTGSYEQYF,TGTGCCAGCAGCCATGTAGGGACAGGATCCTACGAGCAGTACTTC
-,TRBD2,TRBV23-1,TRBJ2-3,CASSQSQASGSRPDTQYF,TGCGCCAGCAGTCAATCGCAGGCTAGCGGGTCTCGTCCGGATACGCAGTATTTT
-,-,TRBV7-2,TRBJ1-2,CASSARGGHGYTF,TGTGCCAGCAGCGCTAGGGGGGGGCATGGCTACACCTTC
-,-,TRBV30,TRBJ1-5,CAWRMGQGTNQPQHF,TGTGCCTGGAGGATGGGGCAGGGTACCAATCAGCCCCAGCATTTT
-,-,TRBV6-5,TRBJ2-3,CASSVSGGADTQYF,TGTGCCAGCAGCGTTAGCGGAGGGGCAGATACGCAGTATTTT
-,TRBD2,TRBV5-4,TRBJ2-3,CASSLDSAGGTDTQYF,TGTGCCAGCAGCTTGGATAGTGCGGGAGGCACAGATACGCAGTATTTT
-,TRBD2,TRBV11-2,TRBJ2-7,CASSPTSGSPSSYEQYF,TGTGCCAGCAGCCCGACTAGCGGGAGCCCGAGCTCCTACGAGCAGTACTTC
-,TRBD2,TRBV6-1,TRBJ2-5,CASSGGSGTQETQYF,TGTGCCAGCAGTGGGGGGAGCGGGACCCAAGAGACCCAGTACTTC
-,-,TRBV11-2,TRBJ1-1,CASSLRTEVNTEAFF,TGTGCCAGCAGCCTACGGACAGAAGTGAACACTGAAGCTTTCTTT
-,TRBD2,TRBV30,TRBJ2-5,CAWSVLAGGETQYF,TGTGCCTGGAGTGTGTTGGCGGGAGGGGAGACCCAGTACTTC
-,-,TRBV27,TRBJ1-4,CASSRRDEKLFF,TGTGCCAGCAGTCGTCGGGATGAAAAACTGTTTTTT
-,TRBD1,TRBV15,TRBJ1-5,CATSQGAYQPQHF,TGTGCCACCTCGCAGGGGGCCTATCAGCCCCAGCATTTT
-,TRBD1,TRBV6-5,TRBJ1-2,CASRRPGGEDGYTF,TGTGCCAGCAGGAGACCAGGGGGCGAAGATGGCTACACCTTC
-,TRBD2,TRBV2,TRBJ2-1,CASNGGEELEQFF,TGTGCCAGCAATGGGGGGGAGGAGCTTGAGCAGTTCTTC
-,TRBD1,TRBV28,TRBJ1-4,CASREQGAAQELFF,TGTGCCAGCAGGGAACAGGGGGCGGCTCAGGAACTGTTTTTT
-,TRBD2,TRBV5-1,TRBJ2-7,CASSRAPGTSGGTYEQYF,TGCGCCAGCAGCCGAGCACCCGGGACTAGCGGAGGGACCTACGAGCAGTACTTC
-,TRBD1,TRBV7-2,TRBJ1-5,CASSRPGTGVGSNQPQHF,TGTGCCAGCAGCCGTCCCGGGACAGGGGTCGGCAGCAATCAGCCCCAGCATTTT
once,TRBD1,TRBV7-9,TRBJ2-7,CASSLGTGVYEQYF,TGTGCCAGCAGCTTAGGGACAGGGGTGTACGAGCAGTACTTC
few,TRBD1,TRBV7-9,TRBJ2-1,CASSPFGTGGWNEQFF,TGTGCCAGCAGCCCATTCGGGACAGGGGGCTGGAATGAGCAGTTCTTC
-,TRBD1,TRBV5-1,TRBJ1-1,CASSTTGTENTEAFF,TGCGCCAGCAGCACTACCGGGACAGAGAACACTGAAGCTTTCTTT
once,TRBD2,TRBV5-1,TRBJ2-3,CASSFGLAGEADTQYF,TGCGCCAGCAGCTTCGGACTAGCGGGAGAAGCAGATACGCAGTATTTT
once,-,TRBV2,TRBJ1-3,CASSVGLHSGNTIYF,TGTGCCAGCAGTGTAGGACTCCACTCTGGAAACACCATATATTTT